What follows describes a single T cell receptor (beta chain). What antigen it recognizes has not been identified. No qualities accompany the bases; no much larger clone lies one base away. The CDR3 has 11 amino acids, counting the end cysteine and phenylalanine. Only the CDR3 part of the read is kept: 33 bases, read in frame from the first base. Trimmed from V: 7 bases; trimmed from J: 7 bases; junction bases lacking a gene match: 4. CDR1 and CDR2, looked up from the germline V gene, are MDHEN and SYDVKM. This entry comes from a study of T cell changes during pregnancy in multiple sclerosis (dated by TCRdb to the late 2010s). Describing the broader study: The study looked at changes in the T cell repertoire across pregnancy in women with multiple sclerosis.

The library was made by the immunoSEQ multiplex PCR assay. The table was pulled from immuneACCESS by TCRdb, which kept in-frame rearrangements only. Such tables lose some clones; where checked, under half of the loss comes from unresolved V genes, and the rest has no known cause. For this sample the table gives 38,000 or so clones, of which more than 85% were detected only once. The top ten clonotypes cover 7.5% to 10% of the sample. The V gene is TRBV28 and the J gene is TRBJ2-7, and 7 junction bases match TRBD2. This sequence was found in a female donor with multiple sclerosis, enrolled in a pregnancy study. The sequences come from CD8+ T cells from peripheral blood mononuclear cells, collected before pregnancy. The CDR3 region reads CASIRGGEQYF. The bases read TGTGCCAGCATCCGCGGGGGAGAGCAGTACTTC.